The next 30 T cell receptor beta chains were all read from a single sample in a study of T-cell reconstitution after alpha-beta-depleted transplantation in children. TCRbeta library construction was performed incorporating unique molecular identifiers. TCRdb re-called the PCR reads with MiXCR, one entry per CDR3 protein. Of about 610,000 distinct CDR3 sequences detected, about 10% appear once; the ten largest clones hold about 4.2%. Sequenced here: PBMCs from the stem cell graft donor, sampled from the stem cell graft. All receptors come from a human donor who donated a stem cell graft to a child with acute myeloid leukemia.

This clonotype was seen once. This sequence joins TRBV4-3 and TRBJ2-7; D not certain. The CDR3 sequence is 15 residues long. V lost 0 bases and J 2 bases, leaving 11 bases between the germline ends. Germline lookup yields CDR1 LGHNA and CDR2 YSLEER. The CDR3 loop reads CASSQEIGRTYEQYF. DNA of the CDR3: TGCGCCAGCAGCCAAGAAATTGGCAGGACCTACGAGCAGTACTTC.

The chain uses TRBV30 and TRBJ2-1; TRBD2 might be the D (6 bases). The CDR3 covers 12 residues. Germline CDR1 is GTSNPN and CDR2 is SVGIG (reference sequence). Trimming left V 2 bases short and J 8 bases short, with 10 bases between. In DNA form, the CDR3 reads TGTGCCTGGAGTAAGGGCGGGGATGAGCAGTTCTTC. Its protein is CAWSKGGDEQFF.

There are a few counts of this clonotype. DNA for the CDR3: TGTGCCAGCAGGCCCGGGGGAGGTGAAGATACGCAGTATTTT. Protein: CASRPGGGEDTQYF. This chain connects TRBV7-3 to TRBJ2-3, with a possible D match to TRBD2 (6 bases). CDR3 size: 14 residues. CDR1 is SGHTA and CDR2 is FQGTGA in the germline V gene. The V and J ends lost 6 bases and 5 bases respectively, with 15 bases between them.

This clonotype has only a few counts. This chain joins TRBV4-3 and TRBJ2-5, with 8 positions matching TRBD2. The V and J ends lost 5 bases and 1 base, in that order; junction bases with no gene match: 3. Germline-derived CDR1 and CDR2 are LGHNA and YSLEER. CDR3 size: 14 residues. As DNA, the CDR3 is TGCGCCAGCAGCGACCTAGCGGGCCAAGAGACCCAGTACTTC. As protein: CASSDLAGQETQYF.

This clonotype appeared many times. CDR3 sequence (DNA): TGCAGTGCTAGAGCAGGGGGTTCTCAAAATTCACCCCTCCACTTT. Its protein product is CSARAGGSQNSPLHF. V and J are TRBV20-1 and TRBJ1-6, with 7 bases lining up with TRBD1. Trimming at V came to 1 base and at J to 7 bases, leaving 7 bases not matched to a gene. CDR3 size: 15 residues. From germline, CDR1 is DFQATT and CDR2 SNEGSKA (reference sequence).

This clonotype was observed a few times. J is TRBJ2-6 and V is TRBV27, with D maybe TRBD2 (6 bases). V was shortened by 1 base and J by 0 bases, with 13 bases between the two germline ends. The germline CDR1 and CDR2 sequences are MNHEY and SMNVEV (reference sequence). The CDR3 runs 18 residues. CDR3 loop: CASSLLGLGGSGANVLTF. The CDR3 DNA reads as TGTGCCAGCAGTTTATTGGGGTTGGGGGGCTCTGGGGCCAACGTCCTGACTTTC.

This clonotype was found many times. The chain couples TRBV20-1 to TRBJ2-3; TRBD2 agrees at 12 bases. Germline-derived CDR1 and CDR2 are DFQATT and SNEGSKA (reference sequence). The length of the CDR3 is 17 residues. Unmatched junction bases numbered 10, after V lost 3 bases and J lost 3 bases. The CDR3 here is CSARETSGSDRTDTQYF. Here the CDR3 DNA reads TGCAGTGCTAGGGAGACTAGCGGGAGCGATAGGACAGATACGCAGTATTTT.

V is TRBV20-1 and J is TRBJ2-2; 7 nucleotides align to TRBD2. Looked up from germline, CDR1 is DFQATT and CDR2 is SNEGSKA (reference sequence). Trimming removed 3 bases from V and 9 bases from J; junction bases left unmatched: 4. The CDR3 has 12 amino acids. CDR3 loop: CSARGGARELFF. CDR3 sequence (DNA): TGCAGTGCTAGGGGAGGGGCGCGGGAGCTGTTTTTT.

There are a few counts of this clonotype. V gene TRBV25-1 combines with J gene TRBJ1-3, with 8 bases lining up with TRBD1. The CDR3 length is 13 residues. CDR1 is MGHDK and CDR2 is SYGVNS in the germline V gene. With 10 bases clipped from V and 2 bases from J, the junction kept 4 bases outside the gene matches. The DNA for the CDR3 is TGTGCCATCCAGGGGGCAACTGGAAACACCATATATTTT. This encodes CAIQGATGNTIYF.

The chain uses TRBV18 and TRBJ2-5; D remains ambiguous. Germline CDR1 is KGHSH and CDR2 is LQKENI. Deletions cut 2 bases from V and 1 base from J, with 8 bases between. The CDR3 loop spans 14 amino acids. The CDR3 DNA is TGTGCCAGCTCACCAGGGCAGCCCCAAGAGACCCAGTACTTC. Its translation is CASSPGQPQETQYF.

This clonotype has at least ten counts. The V call is TRBV28, the J call TRBJ1-1; 7 nucleotides agree with TRBD1. Trimming at V came to 2 bases and at J to 4 bases, leaving 13 bases not matched to a gene. Germline assignment: CDR1 MDHEN and CDR2 SYDVKM. CDR3 length: 17 amino acids. For the CDR3, the DNA is TGTGCCAGCAGTTTACCCCCCGGGGGACAGAGCCTCACTGAAGCTTTCTTT. This sequence encodes CASSLPPGGQSLTEAFF.

This chain joins TRBV28 and TRBJ2-1; 11 bases agree with TRBD2. From germline, CDR1 is MDHEN and CDR2 SYDVKM. J lost 6 bases, V lost 5 bases, and 9 bases had no gene match. The CDR3 runs 16 residues. CDR3 bases: TGTGCCAGCAGTCCGAGGACTAGCGGGTGGGTCAATGAGCAGTTCTTC. Translating gives CASSPRTSGWVNEQFF.

The chain recombines TRBV7-9 with TRBJ1-1; D call uncertain. The germline gives CDR1 SEHNR, CDR2 FQNEAQ (reference sequence). The CDR3 has 13 amino acids. V was cut by 4 bases and J by 4 bases, with 10 bases left in between. The CDR3 DNA follows: TGTGCCAGCAGCTCCCAAGTGAGCACTGAAGCTTTCTTT. This codes for CASSSQVSTEAFF.

This clonotype was counted between two and nine times. The chain has TRBV4-3 and TRBJ2-2, with 7 bases lining up with TRBD1. The CDR3 covers 15 residues. The trim removed 6 bases at V and 1 base at J, leaving 5 bases unmatched. Germline CDR1 reads LGHNA; CDR2 reads YSLEER. The CDR3: CASRTGTENTGELFF. For the CDR3, the DNA is TGCGCCAGCAGGACCGGGACAGAGAACACCGGGGAGCTGTTTTTT.

The chain couples TRBV23-1 to TRBJ1-4, with 7 bases fitting TRBD1. TRBV23-1 is given ORF status, its function remaining uncertain. This CDR3 is built from 15 residues. The V segment lost 2 bases and the J segment 3 bases; nucleotides outside the gene matches: 3. The CDR3 region is CASSQNDRANEKLFF. DNA for the CDR3: TGCGCCAGCAGTCAAAACGACAGGGCTAATGAAAAACTGTTTTTT.

At least ten counts were recorded for this clonotype. V is TRBV20-1 and J is TRBJ1-1; D is undetermined. This CDR3 is built from 12 residues. The germline V and J ends were trimmed by 6 bases and 7 bases, with 15 bases remaining between them. Germline V CDR1 and CDR2: DFQATT, SNEGSKA (reference sequence). CDR3 bases: TGCAGTGCCCAGGCCTTGGGAGTTGAAGCTTTCTTT. Amino acid sequence: CSAQALGVEAFF.

There are many counts of this clonotype. The chain carries TRBV6-1 and TRBJ1-5; D may be TRBD1 (5 bases). This CDR3 is built from 15 residues. The germline CDR1 and CDR2 sequences are MNHNS and SASEGT. The ends were cut back, 6 bases at V and 7 bases at J, with 19 bases in the middle. Written as DNA, the CDR3 is TGTGCCAGCAGCGACCCCGTGGGGGTGGGGCAGCCCCAGCATTTT. Its protein product is CASSDPVGVGQPQHF.

This clonotype was observed at least ten times. This chain uses TRBV6-2 or TRBV6-3 with TRBJ2-3, with 8 nucleotides matching TRBD2. Germline V CDR1 and CDR2: MNHEY, SVGEGT. The CDR3 is made up of 14 amino acids. V trimming: 6 bases; J trimming: 6 bases; junction bases outside the gene matches: 8. CDR3 in DNA: TGTGCCAGCAGCAGACTAGCGTGGGAGGATACGCAGTATTTT. The encoded protein is CASSRLAWEDTQYF.

The gene calls are TRBV7-2 and TRBJ2-2; weak D call: TRBD2 (6 bases). The germline V and J ends were trimmed by 1 base and 7 bases, with 19 bases remaining between them. Germline V gene lookup returns CDR1 SGHTA and CDR2 FQGNSA. The CDR3 spans 17 residues. In DNA, the CDR3 is TGTGCCAGCAGCTTAGTCCGTTCATGGGGGGTAGGCGGGGAGCTGTTTTTT. This sequence encodes CASSLVRSWGVGGELFF.

The chain links TRBV29-1 to TRBJ1-2; D is ambiguous. Looked up from germline, CDR1 is SQVTM and CDR2 is ANQGSEA. The CDR3 totals 12 residues. Between the trimmed V and J ends, which lost 6 bases and 4 bases, there was a span of 12 bases. CDR3 region: CSVAGVLYGYTF. In DNA, the CDR3 is TGCAGCGTAGCAGGAGTTCTCTATGGCTACACCTTC.

The rearrangement uses TRBV29-1 and TRBJ1-3, with 11 bases fitting TRBD1. V was pared by 7 bases and J by 0 bases, with 2 bases of the junction left unmatched. The germline V gene has CDR1 SQVTM and CDR2 ANQGSEA. The CDR3 sequence is 14 residues long. The CDR3 is CSGGTGGSGNTIYF. CDR3 sequence (DNA): TGCAGCGGAGGGACAGGGGGCTCTGGAAACACCATATATTTT.

This clonotype was seen repeatedly, ten times or more. V is TRBV12-3 or TRBV12-4 and J is TRBJ1-2; no clear D gene. This CDR3 region has 15 residues. Trimming stripped 6 bases from V and 2 bases from J, with 16 bases between. CDR3 region: CASSIKTLKNYGYTF. The CDR3 region has the DNA TGTGCCAGCAGCATCAAGACCCTCAAAAACTATGGCTACACCTTC.

The chain combines TRBV9 with TRBJ2-5, with 12 bases identical to TRBD2. Per germline, CDR1 SGDLS and CDR2 YYNGEE. V lost 6 bases to trimming and J lost 4 bases; unmatched junction nucleotides: 7. The CDR3 sequence is 15 residues long. CDR3 nucleotide sequence: TGTGCCAGCACCGGGGCTAGCGGGAGGGGAGAGACCCAGTACTTC. The encoded protein is CASTGASGRGETQYF.

This clonotype was detected a few times. The J gene is TRBJ1-4, the V gene TRBV5-1; D possibly corresponds to TRBD1 (5 bases). The CDR3 is made up of 15 amino acids. V was clipped by 1 base and J by 2 bases, with 9 bases between them. The V gene's germline CDR1 is SGHRS and CDR2 YFSETQ. CDR3 residues: CASSLRRGTNEKLFF. In DNA form, the CDR3 reads TGCGCCAGCAGCTTGAGAAGGGGTACTAATGAAAAACTGTTTTTT.

In this sample, this clonotype turned up many times. This sequence joins TRBV28 and TRBJ1-1; the D is unclear. The CDR3 has 10 residues. Germline assignment: CDR1 MDHEN and CDR2 SYDVKM. Trimming removed 4 bases from V and 4 bases from J, with 1 base in between. CDR3 in DNA: TGTGCCAGCAGTTCCACTGAAGCTTTCTTT. Residues: CASSSTEAFF. The whole variable domain, remainder taken from reference TRBV28 and TRBJ1-1, is DVKVTQSSRYLVKRTGEKVFLECVQDMDHENMFWYRQDPGLGLRLIYFSYDVKMKEKGDIPEGYSVSREKKERFSLILESASTNQTSMYLCASSSTEAFFGQGTRLTVV.

V usage is TRBV6-4 and J usage is TRBJ2-3, with 9 bases identical to TRBD2. V gave up 4 bases and J gave up 4 bases; unmatched junction bases: 6. CDR3 size: 15 residues. Germline CDR1 MRHNA, CDR2 SNTAGT. The CDR3 sequence is CASSVEAGGSDTQYF. The CDR3 nucleotides read TGTGCCAGCAGTGTCGAAGCGGGAGGTTCAGATACGCAGTATTTT.

The chain links TRBV7-9 to TRBJ2-7; 14 nucleotides align to TRBD2. Germline V CDR1 and CDR2: SEHNR, FQNEAQ (reference sequence). V lost 5 bases, J lost 9 bases, and 12 bases stayed unmatched. CDR3 size: 16 residues. In DNA form, the CDR3 reads TGTGCCAGCAGCCTCGGACTAGCGGGAGGATCTTCGGGGCAGTACTTC. The encoded protein is CASSLGLAGGSSGQYF.

This clonotype was seen repeatedly, ten times or more. The chain carries TRBV18 and TRBJ2-5; D ambiguous. V was pared by 0 bases and J by 0 bases, with 2 bases between. CDR1 is KGHSH and CDR2 is LQKENI in the germline V gene. The CDR3 covers 13 residues. The CDR3 sequence is CASSPPNQETQYF. CDR3 nucleotide sequence: TGTGCCAGCTCACCACCGAACCAAGAGACCCAGTACTTC.

This clonotype showed up many times. The rearrangement joins TRBV29-1 to TRBJ2-2; unclear D gene. The CDR3 runs to 11 residues. Trimming took off 6 bases at V and 5 bases at J, with 7 bases between the two ends. CDR1 is SQVTM, CDR2 ANQGSEA, per germline. CDR3 coding DNA: TGCAGCGTGACCTTTACCGGGGAGCTGTTTTTT. Translated, it gives CSVTFTGELFF.

The chain uses TRBV6-2 or TRBV6-3 and TRBJ2-4, with D perhaps being TRBD1 or TRBD2 (5 bases each). The germline V gene has CDR1 MNHEY and CDR2 SVGEGT. This CDR3 is built from 13 residues. With 6 bases removed from V and 3 bases from J, the gap between germline ends came to 9 bases. CDR3 loop: CASSRDLKNIQYF. CDR3 in DNA: TGTGCCAGCAGCCGGGACCTCAAAAACATTCAGTACTTC.